Included here is one T cell receptor beta chain sequence, with context. CDR1 is SGHTA, CDR2 FQGNSA, per germline. The CDR3 is made up of 16 amino acids. The V gene end was trimmed by 1 base and the J gene end by 4 bases; junction bases not matched to a gene: 6. The data are from a study of chemoradiotherapy in HPV16-positive cancers. Data came from immunoSEQ multiplex PCR; TCRdb stores just in-frame clones and leaves some out. The sample lists some 11,000 clones, 55% to 65% seen once, with 15% to 20% in the top ten. The TCR comes from a human donor with HPV-associated anogenital cancer. The V gene is TRBV7-2, the J gene TRBJ2-2, with 7 bases matching TRBD1. The biological material was taken from a patient who underwent chemoradiotherapy. The CDR3 region is CASSLGYRGPTGELFF. The CDR3, as DNA: TGTGCCAGCAGCTTAGGATACAGGGGTCCCACCGGGGAGCTGTTTTTT.